This T cell receptor (beta chain) comes out of a study of shared clonotypes between healthy human individuals (dated by TCRdb to the early 2020s). About the investigation overall: The cohort comprised two women and three men aged 18 to 49 years. For each donor, CD4 naive and CD4 memory were each given three plates, CD8 naive was given two plates, and CD8 memory was given one plate. The study deeply sequenced blood TCR repertoires of about 5 healthy adults to estimate repertoire size and the extent of clonotype sharing between individuals. To increase sequencing depth and limit assay-specific biases, different laboratories used diverse techniques to prepare libraries and sequence TCR repertoires. Per donor, leukapheresis produced somewhere between about 0.85 and 8.9 billion PBMCs. Overall study outcomes, separate from this receptor: Because the study included a small number of donors, the genetic and exposure-history diversity represented was limited. Sampling was restricted to blood, and TCR repertoires in tissues likely differ from the TCR repertoires found in blood. Incomplete sequencing was indicated by rarefaction of sorted-subset datasets, despite the large sequencing depth. Clonotypes shared by all four sorted-subset donors showed higher generation probabilities than non-shared clonotypes. Around 5% of naive CD4, 3.5% of naive CD8, roughly 2.4% of memory CD4, and roughly 0.4% of memory CD8 clonotypes were shared across several donors. Estimated clonotype richness was generally larger for naive than for memory subsets. Based on pairwise subsampling, the degree of clonotype sharing among donors was expected to be affected by sequencing depth.

Healthy HIV-negative adults with no recently reported acute infections or vaccinations were included as donors. Every donor was a Caucasian adult living in Nashville, Tennessee, USA. Magnetic negative selection was used to enrich CD4+ T cells, after which naive cells were positively selected on CD45RA and the negative fraction became the memory subset. Blood was obtained by leukapheresis, after which PBMCs were separated by Ficoll-Histopaque density gradient centrifugation and cryopreserved in liquid nitrogen vapor phase. Analytical flow cytometry was used to check the purity and quantity of every magnetically sorted T cell population. From each sorted fraction, genomic DNA was isolated and quantified by UV absorbance on a Nanodrop 2000c. TCR CDR3 regions were amplified from genomic DNA by multiplex PCR using the deep immunoSEQ assay. For each cell subset, the extracted genomic DNA was distributed evenly across all wells of several immunoSEQ 96-well plates, and each plate served as one replicate. Each replicate PCR for sorted subsets received about 0.2 ug genomic DNA, equal to roughly 33,000 T cell genomes. The purified libraries were quantified using a Qubit 3.0 fluorometer, sized with a Bioanalyzer 2100, and then quantified again using the KAPA Library Quantification kit. A separate single-read 150-cycle Illumina NextSeq 550 flow cell was used to sequence each immunoSEQ 96-well plate. Per the original workflow: Because the immunoSEQ output included only junctional sequences and no quality scores, the filtering could not be the same as the filtering used for full-length reads. Sequences were annotated with PyIR, a Python wrapper for IgBLAST v1.9, using IMGT germline references to assign V/J genes and CDR3. Reads were removed for weak V/J assignments (E-value above 1e-6), missing CDR3, stop codons, out-of-frame junctions, or ambiguous translated residues. A V3J clonotype was defined by an identical inferred V gene, J gene, and CDR3 amino acid sequence. To compute the percentage overlap between repertoires, the number of shared unique clonotypes was divided by the size of the smaller repertoire. Repertoire richness was assessed with RTK rarefaction, the Chao1 estimator, and Recon v2.1 estimates of unobserved clonotypes. For all TCRbeta clonotypes obtained by the gDNA method from a few donors, generation probabilities were computed with OLGA. The immuneACCESS repertoire file appears here via TCRdb, limited to in-frame rearrangements. These files lack a portion of the clones; in checked studies, under half of the deficit traces to unresolved V genes, and the cause of the others is not known. That table supplies the V and J calls and clone size; D and trimming were determined from the DNA. In this sample the table shows approximately 2.5 million clones, around nine tenths of which occur a single time. The top ten hold 0.13% to 0.15% of the sample.

About this clone: What this receptor recognizes is not known. Base qualities are not provided; no much larger clone lies one nucleotide away.

From cysteine to phenylalanine, the CDR3 is 15 amino acids long. The read is trimmed to its CDR3 DNA, 45 bases read in frame from base 1. From the germline V gene (reference sequence), CDR1 is LNHDA and CDR2 is SQIVND. V and J lose 6 bases and 2 bases, and a span of 15 bases separates them. Specimen: naive CD4+ T cells sorted from blood. In light of the paper, this sample's cell subset or site label describes: CD45RA+ positively selected. Recombination connected TRBV19 to TRBJ2-3; the D gene remains uncertain. The receptor's source is a man aged 18 to 29 in good health. CDR3 region: CASSRSGFYTDTQYF. The base sequence is TGTGCCAGTAGCCGGTCCGGCTTCTACACAGATACGCAGTATTTT.